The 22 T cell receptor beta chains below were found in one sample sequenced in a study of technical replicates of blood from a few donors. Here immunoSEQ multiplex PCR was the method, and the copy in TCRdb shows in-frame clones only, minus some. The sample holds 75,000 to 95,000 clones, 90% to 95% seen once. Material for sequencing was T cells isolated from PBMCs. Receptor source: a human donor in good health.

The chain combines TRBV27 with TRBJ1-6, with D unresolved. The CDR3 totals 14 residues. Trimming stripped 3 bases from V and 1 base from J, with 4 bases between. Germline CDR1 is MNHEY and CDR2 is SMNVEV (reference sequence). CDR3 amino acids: CASSLRSYNSPLHF. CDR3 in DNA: TGTGCCAGCAGTTTGAGATCCTATAATTCACCCCTCCACTTT.

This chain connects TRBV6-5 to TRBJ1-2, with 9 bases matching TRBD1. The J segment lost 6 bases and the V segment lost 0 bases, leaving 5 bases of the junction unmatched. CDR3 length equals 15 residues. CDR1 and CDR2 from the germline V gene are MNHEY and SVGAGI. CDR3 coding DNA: TGTGCCAGCAGTTACTCGAAACAGGGGGCTAATGGCTACACCTTC. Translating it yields CASSYSKQGANGYTF.

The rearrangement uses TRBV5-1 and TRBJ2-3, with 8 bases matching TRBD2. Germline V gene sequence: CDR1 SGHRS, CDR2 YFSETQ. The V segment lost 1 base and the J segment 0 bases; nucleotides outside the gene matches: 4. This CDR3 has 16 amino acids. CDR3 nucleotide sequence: TGCGCCAGCAGCTTGTACGAGCGGGAGAGCACAGATACGCAGTATTTT. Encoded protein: CASSLYERESTDTQYF.

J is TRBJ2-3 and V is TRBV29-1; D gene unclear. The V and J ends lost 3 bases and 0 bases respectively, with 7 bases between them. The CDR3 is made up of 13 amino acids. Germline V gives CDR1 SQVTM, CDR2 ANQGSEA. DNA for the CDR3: TGCAGCGTTGATTTTACTAGCACAGATACGCAGTATTTT. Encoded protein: CSVDFTSTDTQYF.

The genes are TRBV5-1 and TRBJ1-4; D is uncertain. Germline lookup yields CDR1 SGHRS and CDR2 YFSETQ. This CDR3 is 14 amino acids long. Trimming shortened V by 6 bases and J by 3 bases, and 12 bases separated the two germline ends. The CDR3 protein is CASKGSGSNEKLFF. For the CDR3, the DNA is TGCGCCAGCAAAGGGAGCGGGTCTAATGAAAAACTGTTTTTT.

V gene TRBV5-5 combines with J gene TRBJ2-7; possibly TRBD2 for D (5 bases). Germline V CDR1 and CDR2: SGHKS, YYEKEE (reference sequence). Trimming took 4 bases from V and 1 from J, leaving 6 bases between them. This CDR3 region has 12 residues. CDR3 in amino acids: CASSAGSYEQYF. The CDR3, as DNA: TGTGCCAGCAGCGCGGGTTCCTACGAGCAGTACTTC. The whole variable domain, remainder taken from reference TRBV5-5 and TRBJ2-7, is DAGVTQSPTHLIKTRGQQVTLRCSPISGHKSVSWYQQVLGQGPQFIFQYYEKEERGRGNFPDRFSARQFPNYSSELNVNALLLGDSALYLCASSAGSYEQYFGPGTRLTVT.

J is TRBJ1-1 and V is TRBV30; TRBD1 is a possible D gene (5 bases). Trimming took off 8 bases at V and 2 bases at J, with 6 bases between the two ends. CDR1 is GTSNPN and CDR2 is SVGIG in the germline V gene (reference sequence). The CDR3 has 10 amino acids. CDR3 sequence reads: CAGQNTEAFF. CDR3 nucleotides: TGTGCCGGACAAAACACTGAAGCTTTCTTT. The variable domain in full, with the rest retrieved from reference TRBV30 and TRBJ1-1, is SQTIHQWPATLVQPVGSPLSLECTVEGTSNPNLYWYRQAAGRGLQLLFYSVGIGQISSEVPQNLSASRPQDRQFILSSKKLLLSDSGFYLCAGQNTEAFFGQGTRLTVV.

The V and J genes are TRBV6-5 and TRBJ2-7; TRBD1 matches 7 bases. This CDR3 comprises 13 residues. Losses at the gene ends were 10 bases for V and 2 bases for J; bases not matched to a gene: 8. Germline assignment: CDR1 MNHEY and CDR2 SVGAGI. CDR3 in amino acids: CATSGQQAYEQYF. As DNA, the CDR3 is TGTGCCACCTCGGGACAGCAAGCCTACGAGCAGTACTTC.

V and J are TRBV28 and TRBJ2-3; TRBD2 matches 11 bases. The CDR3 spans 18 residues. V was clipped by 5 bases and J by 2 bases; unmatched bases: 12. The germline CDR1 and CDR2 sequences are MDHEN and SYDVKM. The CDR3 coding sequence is TGTGCCAGCAGTCCCTGGACTAGCGGGTCGGTAGTCACAGATACGCAGTATTTT. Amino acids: CASSPWTSGSVVTDTQYF.

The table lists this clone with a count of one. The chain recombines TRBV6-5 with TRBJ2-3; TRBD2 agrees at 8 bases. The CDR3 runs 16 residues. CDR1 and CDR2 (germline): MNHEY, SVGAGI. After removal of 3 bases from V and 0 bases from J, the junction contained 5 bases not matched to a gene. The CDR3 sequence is CASSYQLAASTDTQYF. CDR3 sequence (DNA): TGTGCCAGCAGTTATCAACTAGCGGCGAGCACAGATACGCAGTATTTT.

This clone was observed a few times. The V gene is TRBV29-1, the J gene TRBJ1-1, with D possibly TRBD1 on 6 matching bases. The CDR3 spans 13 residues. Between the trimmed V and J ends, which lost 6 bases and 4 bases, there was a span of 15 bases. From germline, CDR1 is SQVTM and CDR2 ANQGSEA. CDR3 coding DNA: TGCAGCGTCCTACAGGGCGTAGGCACTGAAGCTTTCTTT. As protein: CSVLQGVGTEAFF.

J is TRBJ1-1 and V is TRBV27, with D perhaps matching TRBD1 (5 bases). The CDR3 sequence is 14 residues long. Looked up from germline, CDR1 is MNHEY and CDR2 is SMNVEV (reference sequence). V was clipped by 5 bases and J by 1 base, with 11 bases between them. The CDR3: CASSLNGQNTEAFF. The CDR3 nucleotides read TGTGCCAGCAGTCTAAATGGACAGAACACTGAAGCTTTCTTT.

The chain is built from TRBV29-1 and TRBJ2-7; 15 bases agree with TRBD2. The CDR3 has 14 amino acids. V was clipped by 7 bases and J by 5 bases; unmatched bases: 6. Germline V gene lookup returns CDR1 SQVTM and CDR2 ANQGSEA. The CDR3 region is CSGGTSGRRDEQYF. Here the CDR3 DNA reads TGCAGCGGTGGGACTAGCGGGAGGAGGGACGAGCAGTACTTC.

Here the CDR3 DNA reads TGTGCCAGCAGTTTGACTAGCGGGGGCTCCTACGAGCAGTACTTC. This sequence encodes CASSLTSGGSYEQYF. The V call is TRBV6-5, the J call TRBJ2-7; 12 bases are shared with TRBD2. The V segment lost 4 bases and the J segment 0 bases; nucleotides outside the gene matches: 1. Germline-derived CDR1 and CDR2 are MNHEY and SVGAGI. There are 15 residues in the CDR3.

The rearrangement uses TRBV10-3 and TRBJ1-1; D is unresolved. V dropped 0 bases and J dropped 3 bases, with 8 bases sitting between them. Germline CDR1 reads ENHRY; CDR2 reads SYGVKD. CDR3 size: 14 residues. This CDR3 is CAISESLGHTEAFF. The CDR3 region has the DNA TGTGCCATCAGTGAGTCTCTCGGTCACACTGAAGCTTTCTTT.

CDR3 in amino acids: CASSLGEGQNPQHF. The CDR3 region has the DNA TGTGCCAGCAGCTTAGGAGAAGGACAGAATCCCCAGCATTTT. The chain recombines TRBV7-9 with TRBJ1-5; D may be TRBD1 (6 bases). CDR1 SEHNR and CDR2 FQNEAQ come from the germline V gene (reference sequence). The CDR3 length is 14 residues. Trimming stripped 1 base from V and 10 bases from J, with 14 bases between.

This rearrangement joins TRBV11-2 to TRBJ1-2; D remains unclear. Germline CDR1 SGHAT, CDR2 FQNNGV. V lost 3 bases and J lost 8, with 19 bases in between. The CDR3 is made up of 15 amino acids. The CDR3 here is CASSFPEHGRRGYTF. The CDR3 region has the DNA TGTGCCAGCAGCTTCCCCGAACATGGCCGGAGAGGCTACACCTTC.

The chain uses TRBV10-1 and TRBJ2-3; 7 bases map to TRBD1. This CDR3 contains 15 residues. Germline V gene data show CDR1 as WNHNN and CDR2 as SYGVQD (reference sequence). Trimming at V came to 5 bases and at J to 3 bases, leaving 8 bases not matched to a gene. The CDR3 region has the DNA TGCGCCAGCAGTCCCAACAGGGGTGGGACAGATACGCAGTATTTT. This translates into CASSPNRGGTDTQYF.

The DNA of the CDR3 is TGTGCCAGCCGGGTCCACTCTGGAAACACCATATATTTT. This sequence encodes CASRVHSGNTIYF. The chain couples TRBV28 to TRBJ1-3; D gene uncertain. V was pared by 8 bases and J by 0 bases, with 8 bases between. CDR3 length: 13 amino acids. Germline assignment: CDR1 MDHEN and CDR2 SYDVKM.

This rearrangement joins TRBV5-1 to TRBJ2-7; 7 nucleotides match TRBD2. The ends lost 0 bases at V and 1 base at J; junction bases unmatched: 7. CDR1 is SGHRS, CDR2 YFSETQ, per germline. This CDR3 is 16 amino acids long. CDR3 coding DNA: TGCGCCAGCAGCTTGGGACTAGCTCCAGGGTCCTACGAGCAGTACTTC. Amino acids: CASSLGLAPGSYEQYF.

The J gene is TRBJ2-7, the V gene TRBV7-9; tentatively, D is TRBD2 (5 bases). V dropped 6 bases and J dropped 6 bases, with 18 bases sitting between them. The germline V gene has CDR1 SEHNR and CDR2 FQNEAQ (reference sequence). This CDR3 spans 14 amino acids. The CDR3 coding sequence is TGTGCCAGCAGTCCTAGCTCTCACTCGGGCGAGCAGTACTTC. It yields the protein CASSPSSHSGEQYF.

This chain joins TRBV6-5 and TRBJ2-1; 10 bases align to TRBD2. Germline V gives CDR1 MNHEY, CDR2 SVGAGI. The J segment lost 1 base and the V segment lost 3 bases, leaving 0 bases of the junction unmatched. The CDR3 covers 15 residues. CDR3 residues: CASSYSGRSYNEQFF. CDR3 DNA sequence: TGTGCCAGCAGTTATAGCGGGAGGTCCTACAATGAGCAGTTCTTC.